The source of this TCR beta chain is a study of Graves' ophthalmopathy and Graves' hyperthyroidism. This clonotype was found a few times. This CDR3 region has 15 residues. V was clipped by 4 bases and J by 2 bases; unmatched bases: 7. The germline V gene encodes CDR1 SGHRS and CDR2 YFSETQ. Using RNA transcripts, the TCR beta CDR3 regions were amplified. An initial RT-PCR round employing HTBI primers preceded a second-round multiplex PCR. One entry per CDR3 protein, called by TCRdb with MiXCR from the multiplex PCR reads. Of 650,000 to 800,000 distinct CDR3 sequences listed, roughly two fifths were seen once; the top ten hold 3% to 3.5%.

This TCR was sampled from an adult man with Graves' ophthalmopathy. The V gene is TRBV5-1, the J gene TRBJ2-7, with 9 bases matching TRBD1. The specimen was peripheral blood. The CDR3 spells CASSPGQGRAYEQYF. As DNA, the CDR3 is TGCGCCAGCAGCCCCGGACAGGGGAGGGCCTACGAGCAGTACTTC.